Sequencing of this TCR beta chain was carried out in a study of T cells in localized non-small cell lung cancer. Remarks on this clone: Its target is not known.

Here immunoSEQ multiplex PCR was the method, and the copy in TCRdb shows in-frame clones only, minus some. Here the sample spans tens of thousands of clones, 80% being singletons. The CDR3 has 15 residues. Germline V gives CDR1 MNHEY, CDR2 SMNVEV (reference sequence). The V end was cut by 5 bases, the J end by 5 bases, with 18 bases between. Points from the study as a whole: Adjacent lung exhibited a median of approximately 59 among the 100 most abundant tumor clones. An association was observed between higher blood T cell density and longer overall survival. Heterogeneity is still possible, as just one tumor region was sequenced. T cell clonality was highest in uninvolved adjacent lung, above tumor.

This TCR came from a female donor older than 55 with stage I lung adenocarcinoma. This specimen consisted of peripheral blood, obtained before any cancer treatment. V gene TRBV27 combines with J gene TRBJ2-5, with D perhaps matching TRBD1 or TRBD2 (5 bases each). The chain's CDR3 is CASSTRSGAKETQYF. CDR3 nucleotide sequence: TGTGCCAGCAGTACCAGATCCGGGGCAAAGGAGACCCAGTACTTC.